A single sample gave rise to the 8 T cell receptor beta chains below, sequenced in a study of CD8+ T cells in alopecia areata (dated by TCRdb to 2017 to 2018). According to the study, the label for this sample's time point signals: baseline before oral tofacitinib. The library was generated by the immunoSEQ multiplex PCR assay. RNA was extracted from all samples and reverse transcribed into cDNA, which served as template for TCR sequencing. TCRdb stores this immuneACCESS table with in-frame sequences only. Part of the clones is absent; in the studies checked, under half of the shortfall reflects unresolved V genes, and no reason is known for the rest. The sample has approximately 140,000 clones on record, more than 75% of them singletons. In total, the top ten clones hold roughly 15% of the sample. The sequences come from CD8+ T cells sorted from blood, collected at week 0. The origin of the receptors is a human donor with alopecia areata.

This clone was observed a single time. Other DNA sequences in the same sample also yield this CDR3. V is TRBV14 and J is TRBJ2-7; no definite D call. The CDR3 runs to 11 residues. Per germline, CDR1 SGHDN and CDR2 FVKESK. Trimming pared 1 base from V and 4 bases from J, leaving 2 bases between. For the CDR3, the DNA is TGTGCCAGCAGCCAAGGTTACGAGCAGTACTTC. Residues: CASSQGYEQYF.

V usage is TRBV7-8 and J usage is TRBJ1-1; D is unresolved. V lost 1 base to trimming and J lost 0 bases, with 12 bases between them. Germline CDR1 SGHVS, CDR2 FQNEAQ. CDR3 length equals 16 residues. As DNA, the CDR3 is TGTGCCAGCAGCTTAGTCGGTGAAACAATGAACACTGAAGCTTTCTTT. Translated: CASSLVGETMNTEAFF.

J is TRBJ2-1 and V is TRBV9, with a weak D call TRBD2 (7 bases). The CDR3 runs 13 residues. V was cut by 7 bases and J by 0 bases, with 8 bases left in between. The germline V gene encodes CDR1 SGDLS and CDR2 YYNGEE. Here the CDR3 reads CASGGASYNEQFF. The CDR3, as DNA: TGTGCCAGCGGGGGGGCCTCCTACAATGAGCAGTTCTTC.

V gene TRBV29-1 combines with J gene TRBJ2-7; tentatively, D is TRBD1 or TRBD2 (5 bases each). The CDR3 has 14 amino acids. CDR1 and CDR2 from the germline V gene are SQVTM and ANQGSEA. Trimming took off 2 bases at V and 0 bases at J, with 11 bases between the two ends. The chain's CDR3 is CSVEPPGSSYEQYF. The CDR3 nucleotides read TGCAGCGTTGAACCCCCAGGGAGCTCCTACGAGCAGTACTTC.

The chain recombines TRBV7-9 with TRBJ2-1; no clear D. Germline loops: CDR1 SEHNR, CDR2 FQNEAQ (reference sequence). The germline V and J ends were trimmed by 5 bases and 9 bases, with 14 bases remaining between them. The CDR3 runs 13 residues. The DNA for the CDR3 is TGTGCCAGCAGCACATCGGCCACACGTGAGCAGTTCTTC. Amino acid sequence: CASSTSATREQFF.

V gene TRBV4-1 combines with J gene TRBJ2-3; maybe TRBD1 (5 bases). The germline V gene encodes CDR1 MGHRA and CDR2 YSYEKL. CDR3 length: 14 amino acids. Trimming removed 4 bases at V and 1 base at J, with 9 bases between. The CDR3: CASSLGHGTDTQYF. Written as DNA, the CDR3 is TGCGCCAGCAGCCTCGGACATGGCACAGATACGCAGTATTTT.

V usage is TRBV19 and J usage is TRBJ1-3, with D uncertain. Trimming left V 7 bases short and J 1 base short, with 14 bases between. In germline, CDR1 is LNHDA, CDR2 SQIVND (reference sequence). The CDR3 has 15 amino acids. The CDR3: CASNRARSSGNTIYF. The CDR3 coding sequence is TGTGCCAGTAATAGGGCCCGGTCATCTGGAAACACCATATATTTT.

The V call is TRBV27, the J call TRBJ2-2; 8 positions match TRBD1. The V gene end was trimmed by 8 bases and the J gene end by 6 bases; junction bases not matched to a gene: 2. The CDR3 contains 12 residues. Germline V lookup: CDR1 MNHEY, CDR2 SMNVEV (reference sequence). The CDR3 nucleotides are TGTGCCAGCTCGACAGGGGCCGGGGAGCTGTTTTTT. This gives the protein CASSTGAGELFF.